The T cell receptor (beta chain) described here comes from a study of shared clonotypes between healthy human individuals. The repertoire was sequenced with immunoSEQ multiplex PCR; TCRdb's copy has only in-frame clones and lacks some. The repertoire consists of about 2.1 million clones, with 93% occurring once and the leading ten covering approximately 1.7%. CD45RO-negative, CCR7-selected cells formed the naive CD8 fraction, which excluded terminally differentiated effector memory CD45RA+ cells. What was sequenced was naive CD8+ T cells from PBMCs. The clonotype originates from a man younger than 30 in good health. Some clones in this sample may be carry-over from other donors' samples.

CDR3 sequence (DNA): TGTGCCAGCAGTGAAATGAGAGGAAAACTGTTTTTT. It yields the protein CASSEMRGKLFF. The chain carries TRBV27 and TRBJ1-4; no firm D call. Germline V gives CDR1 MNHEY, CDR2 SMNVEV (reference sequence). V lost 5 bases and J 10 bases, leaving 11 bases between the germline ends. The CDR3 has 12 amino acids.